This T cell receptor beta chain originates from a study of long-term antiretroviral therapy in people with HIV. Study information: Collection of the earliest samples took place about a decade ahead of the 2015 immediate-ART recommendation.

Each donor had at least one pre-ART and at least two post-ART PBMC samples. Study outcomes and limitations: Clones showing expansion before ART dominated the repertoire at all time points. In HIV, the repertoires covered a tighter span of CDR3 lengths than in controls.

Samples were assayed with immunoSEQ v3.0 at survey level. Clones were read by immunoSEQ multiplex PCR, and TCRdb kept only the in-frame ones, dropping some. This sample has about 39,000 clones; approximately 86% occur once, and the top ten carry around 3.9%. As to this clone: Its matching antigen is unknown.

Germline V CDR1 and CDR2: SGHNT, YYREEE (reference sequence). This CDR3 is built from 16 residues. J was trimmed by 5 bases and V by 6 bases; bases with no gene match: 14. This chain joins TRBV5-4 and TRBJ1-2; 9 bases are shared with TRBD1. This clonotype originated in a woman under 30 with HIV. Sequencing was performed on unsorted PBMCs, taken just before starting antiretroviral therapy. CDR3 nucleotides: TGTGCCAGCAACTCTAGGGAGGACAGGGGTGGATATGGCTACACCTTC. Amino acids: CASNSREDRGGYGYTF. Based on the CDR3 plus reference TRBV5-4 and TRBJ1-2, the full variable domain is ETGVTQSPTHLIKTRGQQVTLRCSSQSGHNTVSWYQQALGQGPQFIFQYYREEENGRGNFPPRFSGLQFPNYSSELNVNALELDDSALYLCASNSREDRGGYGYTFGSGTRLTVV.